A selection of T cell receptor beta chains follows, all from one sample in a study of blood T cell repertoires in COVID-19. Sequencing was performed with immunoSEQ multiplex PCR; in TCRdb, only in-frame clones are kept and a portion is missing. This table has under 350,000 clones, about nine tenths appearing once. Sequences were obtained from PBMCs or T cells enriched from blood (not recorded which). These receptors all come from a woman aged 40 to 50 who had recovered from COVID-19. Both conserved end residues are part of each CDR3. The order of the fields is clone size, J gene, D gene, CDR3 length, V gene, CDR3 DNA, CDR3 protein. A D gene is named only where the DNA matches it firmly. Some rows mark clone size as missing; the rest say once, few, many or name a class of expanded clone.

size: NA; J: TRBJ1-1; D: NA; length: 12; V: TRBV6-1; DNA: TGTGCCAGCAGTGAGATACGAGGGTCAGCTTTCTTT; CDR3: CASSEIRGSAFF
size: NA; J: TRBJ2-5; D: TRBD2; length: 17; V: TRBV5-5; DNA: TGTGCCAGCAGCTTGCAACTAGCGGGGGGAAGTCTAGAGACCCAGTACTTC; CDR3: CASSLQLAGGSLETQYF
size: NA; J: TRBJ1-2; D: TRBD1; length: 17; V: TRBV5-5; DNA: TGTGCCAGCAGCTCCCCACTGCGGGACAGGCCGAACTATGGCTACACCTTC; CDR3: CASSSPLRDRPNYGYTF
size: once; J: TRBJ1-1; D: NA; length: 14; V: TRBV25-1; DNA: TGTGCCAGCAGTGAAATTGGCAGGGCCACTGAAGCTTTCTTT; CDR3: CASSEIGRATEAFF
size: NA; J: TRBJ1-2; D: NA; length: 15; V: TRBV6-5; DNA: TGTGCCAGCACCCCTAGCGGGGGCGTCCGAAATGGCTACACCTTC; CDR3: CASTPSGGVRNGYTF
size: NA; J: TRBJ2-3; D: NA; length: 16; V: TRBV2; DNA: TGTGCCAGCAGTGAAGCGCGGACCAGGGCCTTTGATACGCAGTATTTT; CDR3: CASSEARTRAFDTQYF
size: NA; J: TRBJ2-2; D: NA; length: 14; V: TRBV7-9; DNA: TGTGCCAGCAGCTTGGGGGGAATCACCGGGGAGCTGTTTTTT; CDR3: CASSLGGITGELFF
size: NA; J: TRBJ1-2; D: TRBD1; length: 12; V: TRBV7-2; DNA: TGTGCCAGCAGCCATACAGGGGAAGGCTACACCTTC; CDR3: CASSHTGEGYTF
size: once; J: TRBJ2-2; D: NA; length: 12; V: TRBV6-5; DNA: TGTGCCAGCAGCCCATCATCCGGGGAGCTGTTTTTT; CDR3: CASSPSSGELFF
size: NA; J: TRBJ2-7; D: NA; length: 15; V: TRBV4-3; DNA: TGCGCCAGCAGCCAAGAGCGAGGGGGTGGGTACGAGCAGTACTTC; CDR3: CASSQERGGGYEQYF
size: NA; J: TRBJ1-2; D: TRBD1; length: 14; V: TRBV5-4; DNA: TGTGCCAGCAGCTTGGGGCAGGGGGTTTCTGGCTACACCTTC; CDR3: CASSLGQGVSGYTF
size: NA; J: TRBJ2-2; D: NA; length: 16; V: TRBV7-6; DNA: TGTGCCAGCAGCTTAGGGGTTAGCGGAAACACCGGGGAGCTGTTTTTT; CDR3: CASSLGVSGNTGELFF
size: NA; J: TRBJ2-5; D: TRBD2; length: 15; V: TRBV7-3; DNA: TGTGCCAGCAGCACCAGCGGGAGGTCCCAAGAGACCCAGTACTTC; CDR3: CASSTSGRSQETQYF
size: NA; J: TRBJ2-1; D: TRBD1; length: 15; V: TRBV3-1/TRBV3-2; DNA: TGTGCCAGCAGCCCTTGGGACAGGAATCACAATGAGCAGTTCTTC; CDR3: CASSPWDRNHNEQFF